This is a list of T cell receptor beta chains from one sample in a study of cytomegalovirus exposure and HLA in healthy donors. TCRdb keeps only in-frame clones here, not all; method: immunoSEQ multiplex PCR. The sample lists under 150,000 clones; 75% to 90% were seen once. Sequencing input: PBMCs. These receptors originate from a woman in her twenties or thirties in good health and CMV-seropositive. CDR3s include the opening cysteine and the closing phenylalanine or tryptophan. A D gene is named only where the DNA matches it firmly. Clone sizes are given selectively: once, few, many, or a class where the clone is expanded.

CDR3: CAWRNTGGGETQYF
DNA: TGTGCCTGGAGGAATACAGGGGGCGGCGAGACCCAGTACTTC
J: TRBJ2-5
size: -
D: TRBD1
V: TRBV30

CDR3: CSASRDRGSSEQFF
DNA: TGCAGCGCTAGCCGGGACAGGGGGTCGAGTGAGCAGTTCTTC
J: TRBJ2-1
size: -
D: TRBD1
V: TRBV29-1

CDR3: CASSPGPYEQYF
DNA: TGTGCCAGCTCACCTGGGCCTTACGAGCAGTACTTC
J: TRBJ2-7
size: -
D: -
V: TRBV18

CDR3: CASSPGGDFKNIQYF
DNA: TGTGCCAGCAGCCCTGGAGGAGACTTCAAAAACATTCAGTACTTC
J: TRBJ2-4
size: few
D: -
V: TRBV9

CDR3: CSDLPGGTEAFF
DNA: TGCAGCGACCTCCCCGGGGGCACTGAAGCTTTCTTT
J: TRBJ1-1
size: -
D: -
V: TRBV29-1

CDR3: CASSLGPQGAGELFF
DNA: TGTGCCAGCAGCCTCGGGCCTCAGGGGGCCGGGGAGCTGTTTTTT
J: TRBJ2-2
size: -
D: TRBD1
V: TRBV7-9

CDR3: CASSSVAGTGKHF
DNA: TGTGCCAGCAGCTCCGTCGCCGGGACAGGGAAACATTTT
J: TRBJ1-5
size: few
D: TRBD1
V: TRBV7-2

CDR3: CAWSAQTGGVYNEQFF
DNA: TGTGCCTGGAGTGCCCAGACAGGGGGGGTGTACAATGAGCAGTTCTTC
J: TRBJ2-1
size: -
D: TRBD1
V: TRBV30

CDR3: CASSDSGGATDTQYF
DNA: TGTGCCAGCAGTGATAGCGGGGGGGCCACAGATACGCAGTATTTT
J: TRBJ2-3
size: -
D: TRBD2
V: TRBV6-4

CDR3: CASSFWTSGGRGTQYF
DNA: TGTGCCAGTAGTTTCTGGACTAGCGGGGGGAGGGGGACGCAGTATTTT
J: TRBJ2-3
size: -
D: TRBD2
V: TRBV19

CDR3: CASSATVDTEAFF
DNA: TGTGCCAGTAGTGCGACAGTCGACACTGAAGCTTTCTTT
J: TRBJ1-1
size: -
D: -
V: TRBV19

CDR3: CASRRQGNNEKLFF
DNA: TGTGCCAGCAGGAGACAGGGTAATAATGAAAAACTGTTTTTT
J: TRBJ1-4
size: -
D: TRBD1
V: TRBV6-5

CDR3: CASSLRSGGDTEAFF
DNA: TGCGCCAGCAGCTTAAGGTCGGGAGGCGACACTGAAGCTTTCTTT
J: TRBJ1-1
size: -
D: -
V: TRBV5-1

CDR3: CATSRARGSANEKLFF
DNA: TGTGCCACCAGCAGGGCCCGGGGTAGCGCTAATGAAAAACTGTTTTTT
J: TRBJ1-4
size: -
D: -
V: TRBV15

CDR3: CASSLDQGILENTEAFF
DNA: TGTGCCAGCAGCTTAGATCAGGGTATTTTGGAGAACACTGAAGCTTTCTTT
J: TRBJ1-1
size: -
D: -
V: TRBV11-2

CDR3: CASSPGQGPGRTEAFF
DNA: TGTGCCAGCAGCCCTGGACAGGGGCCCGGGAGGACTGAAGCTTTCTTT
J: TRBJ1-1
size: -
D: TRBD1
V: TRBV5-4

CDR3: CASARQDLTGELFF
DNA: TGCGCCAGCGCGCGACAAGATCTCACCGGGGAGCTGTTTTTT
J: TRBJ2-2
size: -
D: -
V: TRBV5-1

CDR3: CASSFTAGEETQYF
DNA: TGCGCCAGCAGCTTCACGGCGGGAGAAGAGACCCAGTACTTC
J: TRBJ2-5
size: -
D: TRBD2
V: TRBV5-1

CDR3: CASSPQGQTLYEQYF
DNA: TGTGCCAGCAGCCCCCAGGGGCAGACCCTCTACGAGCAGTACTTC
J: TRBJ2-7
size: -
D: -
V: TRBV5-5

CDR3: CASSDGQAYGYTF
DNA: TGTGCCAGCAGTGACGGACAGGCCTATGGCTACACCTTC
J: TRBJ1-2
size: -
D: TRBD1
V: TRBV6-1

CDR3: CASGTGRYEQYF
DNA: TGTGCCAGCGGGACAGGCCGCTACGAGCAGTACTTC
J: TRBJ2-7
size: -
D: TRBD1
V: TRBV6-1

CDR3: CASITAAGVGYEQYF
DNA: TGTGCCAGCATAACGGCAGCGGGAGTGGGCTACGAGCAGTACTTC
J: TRBJ2-7
size: few
D: TRBD2
V: TRBV2

CDR3: CASSIDSGEGQDEQFF
DNA: TGTGCCAGTAGTATAGATAGCGGGGAGGGACAAGATGAGCAGTTCTTC
J: TRBJ2-1
size: -
D: TRBD2
V: TRBV19

CDR3: CAWSVQLVNEQFF
DNA: TGTGCCTGGAGTGTTCAACTAGTAAATGAGCAGTTCTTC
J: TRBJ2-1
size: few
D: -
V: TRBV30

CDR3: CASSRTVMNTEAFF
DNA: TGTGCCAGCAGTCGGACAGTCATGAACACTGAAGCTTTCTTT
J: TRBJ1-1
size: -
D: -
V: TRBV6-6

CDR3: CAISASSGGAGTGELFF
DNA: TGTGCCATCAGTGCGTCGAGCGGGGGGGCTGGAACCGGGGAGCTGTTTTTT
J: TRBJ2-2
size: -
D: TRBD2
V: TRBV10-3

CDR3: CASSGGLGYNEQFF
DNA: TGTGCCAGCAGCGGGGGACTCGGCTACAATGAGCAGTTCTTC
J: TRBJ2-1
size: -
D: -
V: TRBV11-2

CDR3: CASSRTGSEAFF
DNA: TGTGCCAGCAGTCGAACAGGGTCGGAAGCTTTCTTT
J: TRBJ1-1
size: -
D: -
V: TRBV6-1

CDR3: CASSMGTGKETQYF
DNA: TGTGCCAGTAGTATGGGGACAGGAAAAGAGACCCAGTACTTC
J: TRBJ2-5
size: once
D: TRBD1
V: TRBV19

CDR3: CASRLDLRGGEQYF
DNA: TGCGCCAGCAGATTAGACCTTCGGGGGGGGGAGCAGTACTTC
J: TRBJ2-7
size: -
D: TRBD2
V: TRBV5-1

CDR3: CASGPGAVYQETQYF
DNA: TGTGCCAGCGGTCCTGGGGCGGTATACCAAGAGACCCAGTACTTC
J: TRBJ2-5
size: -
D: -
V: TRBV9

CDR3: CASSPGQGLATNEKLFF
DNA: TGTGCCAGCTCACCGGGACAGGGCCTAGCAACTAATGAAAAACTGTTTTTT
J: TRBJ1-4
size: -
D: TRBD1
V: TRBV18

CDR3: CASSEETSGRCEQYF
DNA: TGTGCCAGCAGTGAAGAAACTAGCGGGAGGTGCGAGCAGTACTTC
J: TRBJ2-7
size: -
D: TRBD2
V: TRBV2

CDR3: CATYSGVDTGELFF
DNA: TGTGCCACCTATAGCGGGGTCGACACCGGGGAGCTGTTTTTT
J: TRBJ2-2
size: -
D: TRBD2
V: TRBV28

CDR3: CAGIKDYTEAFF
DNA: TGTGCCGGAATCAAGGACTACACTGAAGCTTTCTTT
J: TRBJ1-1
size: -
D: -
V: TRBV9

CDR3: CASSHSTILISYEQYF
DNA: TGCGCCAGCAGCCATTCTACCATTCTTATTTCCTACGAGCAGTACTTC
J: TRBJ2-7
size: -
D: -
V: TRBV21-1

CDR3: CASSLFPVTDTQYF
DNA: TGTGCCAGCAGTTTATTCCCAGTCACAGATACGCAGTATTTT
J: TRBJ2-3
size: -
D: -
V: TRBV27

CDR3: CASSPSGMRSPLHF
DNA: TGTGCCAGCAGCCCGTCGGGGATGAGGTCACCCCTCCACTTT
J: TRBJ1-6
size: -
D: -
V: TRBV18

CDR3: CASSPGLGEQETQYF
DNA: TGTGCCAGCAGCCCGGGACTGGGTGAACAAGAGACCCAGTACTTC
J: TRBJ2-5
size: -
D: -
V: TRBV11-3

CDR3: CASSIGGDRGLYGYTF
DNA: TGTGCCAGTAGTATAGGAGGGGACAGGGGCCTCTATGGCTACACCTTC
J: TRBJ1-2
size: -
D: TRBD1
V: TRBV19

CDR3: CASSFTRGQSYDTEAFF
DNA: TGTGCCAGCAGCTTCACCAGGGGGCAATCCTACGACACTGAAGCTTTCTTT
J: TRBJ1-1
size: -
D: TRBD1
V: TRBV5-8

CDR3: CASSVQGQSEAFF
DNA: TGTGCCAGCAGTGTCCAGGGGCAGAGTGAAGCTTTCTTT
J: TRBJ1-1
size: few
D: -
V: TRBV2

CDR3: CASRSTASLITTNEKLFF
DNA: TGTGCCAGCAGGTCGACAGCCTCCTTGATAACAACTAATGAAAAACTGTTTTTT
J: TRBJ1-4
size: -
D: -
V: TRBV27

CDR3: CASSVQGLTYEQYF
DNA: TGTGCCAGCAGTGTGCAGGGACTTACCTACGAGCAGTACTTC
J: TRBJ2-7
size: -
D: -
V: TRBV28

CDR3: CASSFGTGVYEQYF
DNA: TGTGCCAGCAGCTTCGGGACAGGGGTCTACGAGCAGTACTTC
J: TRBJ2-7
size: -
D: TRBD1
V: TRBV5-6

CDR3: CASSLGGLLTDTQYF
DNA: TGTGCCAGCAGCTTAGGGGGACTTCTCACAGATACGCAGTATTTT
J: TRBJ2-3
size: few
D: -
V: TRBV7-6

CDR3: CASSVEWRGTEAFF
DNA: TGTGCCAGCAGCGTAGAATGGAGAGGAACTGAAGCTTTCTTT
J: TRBJ1-1
size: -
D: -
V: TRBV9

CDR3: CASSLGPQTGAGELFF
DNA: TGTGCCAGCAGCTTAGGCCCACAGACGGGAGCCGGGGAGCTGTTTTTT
J: TRBJ2-2
size: -
D: -
V: TRBV7-3

CDR3: CASSFEETQYF
DNA: TGTGCCAGCAGCTTCGAAGAGACCCAGTACTTC
J: TRBJ2-5
size: -
D: -
V: TRBV2